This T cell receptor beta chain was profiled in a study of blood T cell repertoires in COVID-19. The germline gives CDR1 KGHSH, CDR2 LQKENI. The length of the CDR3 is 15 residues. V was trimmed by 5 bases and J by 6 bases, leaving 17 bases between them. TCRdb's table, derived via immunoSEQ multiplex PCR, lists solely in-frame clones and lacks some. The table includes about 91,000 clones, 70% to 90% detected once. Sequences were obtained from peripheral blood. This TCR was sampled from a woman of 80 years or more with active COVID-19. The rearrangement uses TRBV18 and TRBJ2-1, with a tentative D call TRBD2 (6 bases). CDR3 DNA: TGTGCCAGCTCAGCCCCCCCGCGGGATAGCAATGAGCAGTTCTTC. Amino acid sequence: CASSAPPRDSNEQFF.